This TCR beta chain was profiled in a study of cytomegalovirus exposure and HLA in healthy donors. Overall study results and limits: Later examination showed HLA-associated TCR beta chains had greater clonal expansion than equally common others. According to a later analysis, most TCR beta chains associated with CMV appeared HLA-restricted.

Both 60 Vbeta primers and 13 Jbeta primers went into the PCR. The assay was immunoSEQ multiplex PCR, and TCRdb's table has in-frame clones only and misses some. The sample holds fewer than 110,000 clones; 75% to 90% are singletons and the top ten take approximately 3.9%. On this clone itself: Its antigen is still unknown.

The length of the CDR3 is 15 residues. Trimming shortened V by 5 bases and J by 10 bases, and 18 bases separated the two germline ends. Germline values: CDR1 MDHEN, CDR2 SYDVKM. The sample taken for sequencing was PBMCs. The chain uses TRBV28 and TRBJ1-6, with D maybe TRBD1 (6 bases). The receptor was isolated from a man under 40 in good health and CMV-seronegative. In DNA, the CDR3 is TGTGCCAGCAGTAAGTTTGACAGGTTAGGCTCACCCCTCCACTTT. Its translation is CASSKFDRLGSPLHF.